This T cell receptor (beta chain) stems from a study of shared clonotypes between healthy human individuals. Some clones are missing from TCRdb's copy, which holds only in-frame ones; the method was immunoSEQ multiplex PCR. The sample holds approximately 2,300,000 clones, roughly 90% seen once. Details on this clone: No antigen is known for it.

The CDR3 spans 18 residues. Trimming pared 3 bases from V and 1 base from J, leaving 22 bases between. The germline CDR1 and CDR2 sequences are SGHRS and YFSETQ. Whole-study findings and limits: The donor pool, a small one, limited the genetic and exposure-history diversity represented.

The sequencing input was naive CD4+ T cells from PBMCs. Subset defined: CD45RA+ positively selected. The origin of this receptor is a man between 18 and 29 years old in good health. Some clones in this sample may be carry-over from other donors' samples. V gene TRBV5-1 combines with J gene TRBJ1-2; the D gene is possibly TRBD1 (6 bases). In nucleotides, the CDR3 is TGCGCCAGCAGCTCCAATCCGGGACACCAAGGGGGTAACTATGGCTACACCTTC. Its translation is CASSSNPGHQGGNYGYTF.